A single sample is the source of the 10 T cell receptor beta chains below, sequenced in a study of blood T cell repertoires in COVID-19. Data came from immunoSEQ multiplex PCR; TCRdb stores just in-frame clones and leaves some out. The sample shows about 310,000 clones, 80% to 90% of them seen only once. Specimen: PBMCs or T cells enriched from blood (not recorded which). The receptors originated from a man younger than 40 who had recovered from COVID-19.

This clone has a single count. This chain uses TRBV7-9 with TRBJ1-1, with D perhaps matching TRBD1 (6 bases). The CDR3 covers 14 residues. Germline CDR1 SEHNR, CDR2 FQNEAQ (reference sequence). The V gene lost 5 bases and the J gene lost 1 base, with 11 bases spanning the gap. The DNA for the CDR3 is TGTGCCAGCAGCCCTATGACAGGGAACACTGAAGCTTTCTTT. It specifies CASSPMTGNTEAFF.

The chain uses TRBV6-5 and TRBJ1-1; no firm D call. V lost 7 bases to trimming and J lost 6 bases, with 9 bases between them. Germline CDR1 reads MNHEY; CDR2 reads SVGAGI. The CDR3 spans 11 residues. The CDR3 protein is CASIYFPEAFF. Here the CDR3 DNA reads TGTGCCAGCATCTACTTCCCTGAAGCTTTCTTT.

This sequence joins TRBV13 and TRBJ1-1; D gene ambiguous. Germline values: CDR1 PRHDT, CDR2 FYEKMQ (reference sequence). Deletions cut 7 bases from V and 1 base from J, with 13 bases between. The CDR3 consists of 14 residues. The CDR3 is CASNRGYRNTEAFF. CDR3 coding DNA: TGTGCCAGCAACCGAGGGTATAGGAACACTGAAGCTTTCTTT.

The gene calls are TRBV11-2 and TRBJ1-1; possible D gene TRBD1, 5 bases. The ends were cut back, 5 bases at V and 2 bases at J, with 15 bases in the middle. The CDR3 length is 15 residues. CDR1 and CDR2 (germline): SGHAT, FQNNGV. The CDR3 region is CASSHEPGTNTEAFF. The CDR3 DNA reads TGTGCCAGCAGCCATGAACCTGGGACTAACACTGAAGCTTTCTTT. The whole variable domain, remainder taken from reference TRBV11-2 and TRBJ1-1, is EAGVAQSPRYKIIEKRQSVAFWCNPISGHATLYWYQQILGQGPKLLIQFQNNGVVDDSQLPKDRFSAERLKGVDSTLKIQPAKLEDSAVYLCASSHEPGTNTEAFFGQGTRLTVV.

This clone was seen a few times. The genes are TRBV30 and TRBJ1-4, with D possibly matching TRBD1 (5 bases). This CDR3 is built from 14 residues. V shed 0 bases and J shed 3 bases, with 8 bases lying between them. CDR1 GTSNPN and CDR2 SVGIG come from the germline V gene (reference sequence). The CDR3 spells CAWSVLGPNEKLFF. In DNA, the CDR3 is TGTGCCTGGAGTGTACTGGGGCCTAATGAAAAACTGTTTTTT. Full variable domain (missing parts from reference TRBV30 and TRBJ1-4): SQTIHQWPATLVQPVGSPLSLECTVEGTSNPNLYWYRQAAGRGLQLLFYSVGIGQISSEVPQNLSASRPQDRQFILSSKKLLLSDSGFYLCAWSVLGPNEKLFFGSGTQLSVL.

The gene calls are TRBV6-5 and TRBJ2-2, with 8 bases that match TRBD1. V lost 8 bases to trimming and J lost 7 bases; unmatched junction nucleotides: 3. The CDR3 has 12 residues. Per the germline V gene, CDR1 is MNHEY and CDR2 is SVGAGI. The CDR3 protein is CASQTGGGELFF. For the CDR3, the DNA is TGTGCCAGCCAAACAGGGGGCGGGGAGCTGTTTTTT.

The chain is built from TRBV12-3 or TRBV12-4 and TRBJ1-2, with D perhaps matching TRBD1 (6 bases). The CDR3 has 13 amino acids. Trimming removed 2 bases at V and 8 bases at J, with 12 bases between. Here the CDR3 DNA reads TGTGCCAGCAGTTTACAGGGGCTGGGCGGCTACACCTTC. As protein: CASSLQGLGGYTF.

This chain's CDR3 is CASSYSVQGNYGYTF. The CDR3 DNA is TGTGCCAGCAGTTACTCTGTCCAGGGGAACTATGGCTACACCTTC. This chain links TRBV6-5 with TRBJ1-2; D is possibly TRBD1 (6 bases). With 0 bases removed from V and 2 bases from J, the gap between germline ends came to 10 bases. This CDR3 is 15 amino acids long. Germline CDR1 is MNHEY and CDR2 is SVGAGI.

The chain joins TRBV7-9 to TRBJ1-5; D is unresolved. The V and J ends lost 1 base and 4 bases respectively, with 20 bases between them. Germline V CDR1 and CDR2: SEHNR, FQNEAQ (reference sequence). The CDR3 has 18 amino acids. CDR3 coding DNA: TGTGCCAGCAGCTTAGGGCTTGGGGAGGATGGGGAAAATCAGCCCCAGCATTTT. It codes for CASSLGLGEDGENQPQHF.

The chain uses TRBV9 and TRBJ2-1, with 8 bases aligning to TRBD2. CDR1 is SGDLS, CDR2 YYNGEE, per germline. The CDR3 contains 16 residues. V gave up 1 base and J gave up 2 bases; unmatched junction bases: 5. The CDR3 DNA sequence: TGTGCCAGCAGCGTAAGGACGGGGGGGACCTACAATGAGCAGTTCTTC. It codes for CASSVRTGGTYNEQFF. The entire variable domain, with the rest obtained from reference TRBV9 and TRBJ2-1, is as follows: DSGVTQTPKHLITATGQRVTLRCSPRSGDLSVYWYQQSLDQGLQFLIQYYNGEERAKGNILERFSAQQFPDLHSELNLSSLELGDSALYFCASSVRTGGTYNEQFFGPGTRLTVL.